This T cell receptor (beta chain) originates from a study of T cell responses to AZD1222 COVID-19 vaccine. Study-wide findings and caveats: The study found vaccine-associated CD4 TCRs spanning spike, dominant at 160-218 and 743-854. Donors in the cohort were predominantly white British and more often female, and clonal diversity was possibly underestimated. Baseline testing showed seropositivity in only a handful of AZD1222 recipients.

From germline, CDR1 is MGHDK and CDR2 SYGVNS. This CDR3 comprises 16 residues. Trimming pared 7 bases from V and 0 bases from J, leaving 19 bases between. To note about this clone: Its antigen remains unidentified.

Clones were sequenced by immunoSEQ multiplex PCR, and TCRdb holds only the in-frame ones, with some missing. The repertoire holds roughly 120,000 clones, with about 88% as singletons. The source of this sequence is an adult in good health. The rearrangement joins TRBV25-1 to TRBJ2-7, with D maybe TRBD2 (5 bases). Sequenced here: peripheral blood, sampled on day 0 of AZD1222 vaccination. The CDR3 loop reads CASILLPPGYSYEQYF. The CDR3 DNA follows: TGTGCCAGCATCCTCCTCCCGCCGGGATACTCCTACGAGCAGTACTTC.